Listed here are 21 T cell receptor beta chains from one sample, sequenced in a study of blood T cells in healthy people across ages. A sample-barcoded 5' primer and a J-beta primer mix were used in a second PCR of roughly 7 to 12 cycles. TCRdb re-analysed the 5' RACE reads in MiXCR, keeping a single row per CDR3 protein. The table records 1.8 million or so distinct CDR3 sequences, approximately 40% of them present only once. The specimen sequenced was blood. These receptors came from a human donor in good health.

In this sample, this clonotype turned up a few times. This chain's CDR3 is CATSDGTSKETQYF. For the CDR3, the DNA is TGTGCCACCAGTGATGGGACTTCGAAAGAGACCCAGTACTTC. The chain links TRBV24-1 to TRBJ2-5; the D gene is possibly TRBD2 (6 bases). V was shortened by 3 bases and J by 3 bases, with 10 bases between the two germline ends. From germline, CDR1 is KGHDR and CDR2 SFDVKD. The CDR3 is made up of 14 amino acids.

The chain employs TRBV29-1 and TRBJ2-1; 10 nucleotides align to TRBD2. Looked up from germline, CDR1 is SQVTM and CDR2 is ANQGSEA. V was clipped by 4 bases and J by 4 bases; unmatched bases: 7. There are 15 residues in the CDR3. CDR3 nucleotides: TGCAGCGTTGGGGCGAGACTAGCGGGTTACAATGAGCAGTTCTTC. Its translation is CSVGARLAGYNEQFF.

The chain has TRBV11-3 and TRBJ2-1; 10 bases match TRBD1. Germline lookup yields CDR1 SGHNT and CDR2 YENEEA. The CDR3 is 15 residues long. The V gene end was trimmed by 6 bases and the J gene end by 10 bases; junction bases not matched to a gene: 12. The CDR3 is CASSQGQGTIYEQFF. The CDR3, as DNA: TGTGCCAGCAGTCAGGGACAGGGGACTATCTACGAGCAGTTCTTC.

This clonotype has a count of ten or more. This chain links TRBV24-1 with TRBJ2-5; D uncertain. V lost 6 bases and J lost 5, with 15 bases in between. This CDR3 contains 14 residues. Germline values: CDR1 KGHDR, CDR2 SFDVKD. The CDR3 loop reads CATSHGLVGETQYF. The DNA for the CDR3 is TGTGCCACCAGTCACGGGCTAGTTGGGGAGACCCAGTACTTC.

The V gene is TRBV7-9, the J gene TRBJ2-1; D is unresolved. This CDR3 spans 13 amino acids. Trimming left V 2 bases short and J 9 bases short, with 11 bases between. Per the germline V gene, CDR1 is SEHNR and CDR2 is FQNEAQ (reference sequence). The CDR3 sequence: CASSLYGASEQFF. The CDR3 DNA is TGTGCCAGCAGCTTATACGGTGCCAGTGAGCAGTTCTTC.

The chain has TRBV29-1 and TRBJ2-7; possibly TRBD2 for D (7 bases). V lost 3 bases and J lost 3, with 15 bases in between. Germline values: CDR1 SQVTM, CDR2 ANQGSEA. The CDR3 runs 14 residues. The CDR3 spells CSVEEGGVVYEQYF. The CDR3 bases are TGCAGCGTTGAGGAAGGGGGGGTGGTCTACGAGCAGTACTTC.

This chain joins TRBV7-2 and TRBJ1-5, with TRBD1 identical over 9 bases. Germline V CDR1 and CDR2: SGHTA, FQGNSA. The CDR3 runs to 14 residues. Losses at the gene ends were 4 bases for V and 5 bases for J; bases not matched to a gene: 3. The CDR3 region is CASSWTGADQPQHF. CDR3 DNA sequence: TGTGCCAGCAGCTGGACAGGGGCCGATCAGCCCCAGCATTTT.

The rearrangement uses TRBV15 and TRBJ2-1; 9 bases map to TRBD1. The germline V gene has CDR1 LNHNV and CDR2 YYDKDF (reference sequence). The CDR3 is made up of 14 amino acids. The V gene end was trimmed by 6 bases and the J gene end by 3 bases; junction bases not matched to a gene: 3. This chain's CDR3 is CATRGQGLYNEQFF. The CDR3 DNA reads as TGTGCCACCAGGGGACAGGGTCTCTACAATGAGCAGTTCTTC.

V usage is TRBV4-2 and J usage is TRBJ2-5; TRBD1 might be the D (6 bases). The CDR3 loop spans 16 amino acids. The ends were cut back, 1 base at V and 4 bases at J, with 16 bases in the middle. Per germline, CDR1 LGHNA and CDR2 YNFKEQ. In nucleotides, the CDR3 is TGTGCCAGCAGCCAAGGAGGGGGTGGGCAGACAGAGACCCAGTACTTC. This sequence encodes CASSQGGGGQTETQYF.

This chain uses TRBV20-1 with TRBJ2-3, with TRBD1 identical over 8 bases. With V trimmed by 4 bases and J by 5 bases, 8 bases remained unmatched. This CDR3 comprises 14 residues. Germline-derived CDR1 and CDR2 are DFQATT and SNEGSKA (reference sequence). The CDR3 is CSAMGRGHEDTQYF. Here the CDR3 DNA reads TGCAGTGCTATGGGCAGGGGGCATGAAGATACGCAGTATTTT.

This clonotype was observed a handful of times. The chain has TRBV12-3 or TRBV12-4 and TRBJ1-2, with TRBD1 matching over 10 bases. The length of the CDR3 is 16 residues. V lost 4 bases to trimming and J lost 4 bases; unmatched junction nucleotides: 9. The CDR3 region is CASSSPDRGQIYGYTF. The DNA for the CDR3 is TGTGCCAGCAGTTCTCCCGACAGGGGGCAAATCTATGGCTACACCTTC.

The chain joins TRBV29-1 to TRBJ2-3; the match to TRBD2 covers 7 bases. V lost 4 bases, J lost 2 bases, and 6 bases stayed unmatched. CDR1 and CDR2 (germline): SQVTM, ANQGSEA. CDR3 length equals 14 residues. The CDR3 DNA follows: TGCAGCGTTGTGGGGGGGGACCACACAGATACGCAGTATTTT. It encodes CSVVGGDHTDTQYF.

This chain links TRBV6-7 with TRBJ1-2; D unclear. TRBV6-7 is marked as an open reading frame, function uncertain. The CDR3 consists of 15 residues. The V end was cut by 2 bases, the J end by 2 bases, with 12 bases between. CDR3 residues: CASSYGQEKNYGYTF. As DNA, the CDR3 is TGTGCCAGCAGTTACGGGCAGGAAAAGAACTATGGCTACACCTTC.

Concerning this clonotype itself: At one end, the junction sequence differs from germline, possibly due to a read error. The chain uses TRBV27 and TRBJ2-3, with D perhaps TRBD2 (5 bases). The V gene's germline CDR1 is MNHEY and CDR2 SMNVEV (reference sequence). The CDR3 extends over 13 amino acids. CDR3 bases: TGTGCCGGCAGTTTGGGAGACACAGATACGCAGTATTTT. Translated, it gives CAGSLGDTDTQYF.

The chain is built from TRBV12-3 or TRBV12-4 and TRBJ2-1; D call uncertain. With 8 bases removed from V and 9 bases from J, the gap between germline ends came to 8 bases. The length of the CDR3 is 10 residues. This chain's CDR3 is CASGLGEQFF. Written as DNA, the CDR3 is TGTGCCAGCGGGTTGGGTGAGCAGTTCTTC.

This clonotype has only a few counts. The CDR3 spells CASSGGGGSTEAFF. The CDR3, as DNA: TGTGCCAGCAGTGGTGGGGGGGGAAGCACTGAAGCTTTCTTT. The chain is built from TRBV6-1 and TRBJ1-1; TRBD1 might be the D (5 bases). Germline values: CDR1 MNHNS, CDR2 SASEGT. Trimming cost V 4 bases and J 4 bases, with 13 bases left between them. The CDR3 contains 14 residues.

This clonotype was seen a few times. The V and J genes are TRBV6-2 or TRBV6-3 and TRBJ2-7; TRBD1 might be the D (6 bases). The CDR3 consists of 12 residues. CDR1 and CDR2 (germline): MNHEY, SVGEGT. The V end lost 7 bases, the J end lost 4 bases, and 11 bases lay between the germline ends. CDR3: CASKNRVYEQYF. For the CDR3, the DNA is TGTGCCAGCAAGAACAGGGTATACGAGCAGTACTTC.

For this clonotype: Compared with germline, one end of the junction differs, possibly owing to a read error. The V call is TRBV9, the J call TRBJ2-5; 7 bases match TRBD2. The CDR3 totals 15 residues. Germline lookup yields CDR1 SGDLS and CDR2 YYNGEE. The CDR3 DNA is TGTGCCAGCAGCGTAGGTATTAATGAAGCGGGGCCCTCGGACTTC. It yields the protein CASSVGINEAGPSDF.

This clonotype was counted only a few times. The chain links TRBV4-1 to TRBJ2-7; D ambiguous. The CDR3 has 14 residues. V shed 0 bases and J shed 2 bases, with 8 bases lying between them. Germline V gene data show CDR1 as MGHRA and CDR2 as YSYEKL. CDR3 bases: TGCGCCAGCAGCCAAGACGAGACCCCCTACGAGCAGTACTTC. The encoded protein is CASSQDETPYEQYF.

V usage is TRBV2 and J usage is TRBJ1-1; maybe TRBD1 (5 bases). This CDR3 spans 15 amino acids. V gave up 4 bases and J gave up 5 bases, with 17 bases separating them. Germline CDR1 and CDR2: SNHLY and FYNNEI. The chain's CDR3 is CASSVHHPGRTEAFF. The CDR3 nucleotides are TGTGCCAGCAGTGTACACCACCCGGGGCGGACTGAAGCTTTCTTT.

J is TRBJ1-5 and V is TRBV10-3; D is unresolved. V was cut by 6 bases and J by 0 bases, with 12 bases left in between. This CDR3 contains 15 residues. Per the germline V gene, CDR1 is ENHRY and CDR2 is SYGVKD. Written as DNA, the CDR3 is TGTGCCATCAGGGCGGAGGAGGTTAGCAATCAGCCCCAGCATTTT. As protein: CAIRAEEVSNQPQHF.